These 19 T cell receptor beta chains share one sample of origin, sequenced in a study of T cell responses to AZD1222 COVID-19 vaccine. Clones were read by immunoSEQ multiplex PCR, and TCRdb kept only the in-frame ones, dropping some. The sample includes about 42,000 clones, around 88% of them seen just once. This specimen was peripheral blood, taken 28 days after the second AZD1222 dose. The origin of the receptors is an adult who received the AZD1222 COVID-19 vaccine.

This chain links TRBV25-1 with TRBJ2-1, with TRBD2 matching over 7 bases. J lost 8 bases, V lost 3 bases, and 10 bases had no gene match. CDR3 length: 15 residues. CDR1 MGHDK and CDR2 SYGVNS come from the germline V gene. The CDR3 region has the DNA TGTGCCAGCAGTGACGGAACTAGCGCTAGGCATGAGCAGTTCTTC. Protein sequence: CASSDGTSARHEQFF.

This chain uses TRBV27 with TRBJ1-6; the D is unclear. The V gene lost 5 bases and the J gene lost 14 bases, with 16 bases spanning the gap. Germline CDR1 is MNHEY and CDR2 is SMNVEV (reference sequence). The CDR3 sequence is 13 residues long. DNA for the CDR3: TGTGCCAGCAGTCCACTGGGCCTTCGGGCCCTCCACTTT. Its protein product is CASSPLGLRALHF.

The chain has TRBV11-3 and TRBJ2-7, with TRBD1 as a possible D gene (5 bases). The V end lost 1 base, the J end lost 5 bases, and 9 bases lay between the germline ends. The CDR3 runs to 13 residues. The germline V gene has CDR1 SGHNT and CDR2 YENEEA. The CDR3 loop reads CASSLGGLNEQYF. For the CDR3, the DNA is TGTGCCAGCAGCTTAGGGGGCCTCAACGAGCAGTACTTC.

A note on this clone: Within the sample, other DNA sequences also encode this same CDR3. For the CDR3, the DNA is TGCGCCAGCAGCTTGGGGGCGAATCAGCCCCAGCATTTT. Translation: CASSLGANQPQHF. The chain has TRBV5-1 and TRBJ1-5; D not certain. Per the germline V gene, CDR1 is SGHRS and CDR2 is YFSETQ. V lost 0 bases to trimming and J lost 4 bases, with 5 bases between them. The CDR3 length is 13 residues.

The chain uses TRBV5-5 and TRBJ1-3; tentatively, D is TRBD1 (6 bases). The ends were cut back, 6 bases at V and 2 bases at J, with 18 bases in the middle. The V gene's germline CDR1 is SGHKS and CDR2 YYEKEE (reference sequence). This CDR3 is 16 amino acids long. The CDR3 sequence: CASTYGQRGAGNTIYF. The CDR3 DNA follows: TGTGCCAGCACCTACGGACAGAGAGGCGCTGGAAACACCATATATTTT. The variable domain in full, with the rest retrieved from reference TRBV5-5 and TRBJ1-3, is DAGVTQSPTHLIKTRGQQVTLRCSPISGHKSVSWYQQVLGQGPQFIFQYYEKEERGRGNFPDRFSARQFPNYSSELNVNALLLGDSALYLCASTYGQRGAGNTIYFGEGSWLTVV.

The chain couples TRBV6-5 to TRBJ1-3; TRBD1 agrees at 9 bases. Germline-derived CDR1 and CDR2 are MNHEY and SVGAGI. The CDR3 sequence is 14 residues long. V shed 6 bases and J 0 bases; nucleotides not matched to a gene: 0. DNA of the CDR3: TGTGCCAGCAGGACAGGGGGCTCTGGAAACACCATATATTTT. Protein product: CASRTGGSGNTIYF.

The J gene is TRBJ1-1, the V gene TRBV30; D remains ambiguous. CDR3 length: 13 amino acids. Germline CDR1 reads GTSNPN; CDR2 reads SVGIG (reference sequence). The germline V and J ends were trimmed by 2 bases and 6 bases, with 13 bases remaining between them. The CDR3 is CAWSFGVGAEAFF. CDR3 DNA sequence: TGTGCCTGGAGTTTTGGGGTCGGCGCTGAAGCTTTCTTT.

This sequence joins TRBV29-1 and TRBJ2-5; 10 nucleotides align to TRBD2. This CDR3 is 14 amino acids long. Looked up from germline, CDR1 is SQVTM and CDR2 is ANQGSEA. V shed 3 bases, J shed 1 base, and the junction held 2 bases outside the gene matches. The CDR3 nucleotides read TGCAGCGTTGAGTCTAGCGGGGGCCAAGAGACCCAGTACTTC. Its protein product is CSVESSGGQETQYF.

This sequence joins TRBV5-1 and TRBJ1-3; perhaps TRBD1 as D (6 bases). The germline V and J ends were trimmed by 4 bases and 0 bases, with 14 bases remaining between them. This CDR3 contains 16 residues. Per the germline V gene, CDR1 is SGHRS and CDR2 is YFSETQ. For the CDR3, the DNA is TGCGCCAGCAGCCGGGGGGACACAGCCTCTGGAAACACCATATATTTT. Its translation is CASSRGDTASGNTIYF.

The genes are TRBV10-1 and TRBJ1-1, with D perhaps TRBD1 (6 bases). Germline V gene sequence: CDR1 WNHNN, CDR2 SYGVQD (reference sequence). There are 15 residues in the CDR3. V lost 1 base and J lost 1, with 10 bases in between. The CDR3 coding sequence is TGCGCCAGCAGTGAGTGCCCGGGACAGAACACTGAAGCTTTCTTT. This translates into CASSECPGQNTEAFF.

The rearrangement joins TRBV12-5 to TRBJ1-1, with 7 bases matching TRBD1. Germline V gene sequence: CDR1 LGHNT, CDR2 FRNRAP. This CDR3 contains 17 residues. Trimming took 1 base from V and 0 from J; bases not matched to a gene: 8. The CDR3 reads CASGLAGTASMNTEAFF. The DNA for the CDR3 is TGTGCTAGTGGTTTGGCTGGGACAGCCTCAATGAACACTGAAGCTTTCTTT. Based on the CDR3 plus reference TRBV12-5 and TRBJ1-1, the full variable domain is DARVTQTPRHKVTEMGQEVTMRCQPILGHNTVFWYRQTMMQGLELLAYFRNRAPLDDSGMPKDRFSAEMPDATLATLKIQPSEPRDSAVYFCASGLAGTASMNTEAFFGQGTRLTVV.

The rearrangement joins TRBV5-6 to TRBJ1-6, with D possibly being TRBD1 (5 bases). Germline V lookup: CDR1 SGHDT, CDR2 YYEEEE. Trimming removed 2 bases at V and 0 bases at J, with 6 bases between. The CDR3 covers 15 residues. CDR3 DNA: TGTGCCAGCAGCTTAAGGGGCTCCTATAATTCACCCCTCCACTTT. It yields the protein CASSLRGSYNSPLHF.

This chain uses TRBV9 with TRBJ2-3; no firm D call. Trimming pared 1 base from V and 0 bases from J, leaving 6 bases between. The CDR3 runs to 14 residues. Germline CDR1 SGDLS, CDR2 YYNGEE. CDR3 region: CASSVSVSTDTQYF. DNA of the CDR3: TGTGCCAGCAGCGTAAGCGTTAGCACAGATACGCAGTATTTT.

The gene calls are TRBV6-5 and TRBJ1-5; tentative D call: TRBD1 (5 bases). The CDR3 has 14 amino acids. The germline CDR1 and CDR2 sequences are MNHEY and SVGAGI. Deletions cut 3 bases from V and 7 bases from J, with 13 bases between. CDR3 nucleotide sequence: TGTGCCAGCAGTTATTGGGGGAGTGTGCAGCCCCAGCATTTT. Translating gives CASSYWGSVQPQHF.

In this sample, this clone turned up once. The chain recombines TRBV10-3 with TRBJ2-3, with D possibly being TRBD1 or TRBD2 (5 bases each). The V end lost 2 bases, the J end lost 4 bases, and 22 bases lay between the germline ends. The CDR3 has 18 residues. Germline V CDR1 and CDR2: ENHRY, SYGVKD. CDR3 sequence (DNA): TGTGCCATCAGTGAGAGACCCCGACTTGAGGGGCCGGCAGATACGCAGTATTTT. Translating it yields CAISERPRLEGPADTQYF.

In this sample, this clone turned up a few times. This chain joins TRBV4-1 and TRBJ2-7; D remains ambiguous. V was shortened by 1 base and J by 0 bases, with 7 bases between the two germline ends. The CDR3 contains 14 residues. Per the germline V gene, CDR1 is MGHRA and CDR2 is YSYEKL. CDR3 protein: CASSQVEGSYEQYF. As DNA, the CDR3 is TGCGCCAGCAGCCAAGTTGAAGGCTCCTACGAGCAGTACTTC.

This clone has a single count. This chain uses TRBV7-9 with TRBJ1-5; D gene ambiguous. This CDR3 is built from 12 residues. Germline V gives CDR1 SEHNR, CDR2 FQNEAQ (reference sequence). V gave up 3 bases and J gave up 5 bases, with 5 bases separating them. The CDR3 DNA reads TGTGCCAGCAGCTTCGTCGATCAGCCCCAGCATTTT. The encoded protein is CASSFVDQPQHF.

V and J are TRBV27 and TRBJ1-1, with D unclear. CDR1 and CDR2 (germline): MNHEY, SMNVEV (reference sequence). The CDR3 is 11 amino acids. V was shortened by 6 bases and J by 7 bases, with 9 bases between the two germline ends. Written as DNA, the CDR3 is TGTGCCAGCAGCTACAAAAGTGAAGCTTTCTTT. Its protein is CASSYKSEAFF.

The chain uses TRBV5-5 and TRBJ2-7; no clear D gene. Deletions cut 4 bases from V and 2 bases from J, with 19 bases between. Germline V CDR1 and CDR2: SGHKS, YYEKEE (reference sequence). The CDR3 covers 16 residues. The DNA of the CDR3 is TGTGCCAGCAGCCCCAAAACGGACGGCGGCCCCTACGAGCAGTACTTC. Translation gives CASSPKTDGGPYEQYF.